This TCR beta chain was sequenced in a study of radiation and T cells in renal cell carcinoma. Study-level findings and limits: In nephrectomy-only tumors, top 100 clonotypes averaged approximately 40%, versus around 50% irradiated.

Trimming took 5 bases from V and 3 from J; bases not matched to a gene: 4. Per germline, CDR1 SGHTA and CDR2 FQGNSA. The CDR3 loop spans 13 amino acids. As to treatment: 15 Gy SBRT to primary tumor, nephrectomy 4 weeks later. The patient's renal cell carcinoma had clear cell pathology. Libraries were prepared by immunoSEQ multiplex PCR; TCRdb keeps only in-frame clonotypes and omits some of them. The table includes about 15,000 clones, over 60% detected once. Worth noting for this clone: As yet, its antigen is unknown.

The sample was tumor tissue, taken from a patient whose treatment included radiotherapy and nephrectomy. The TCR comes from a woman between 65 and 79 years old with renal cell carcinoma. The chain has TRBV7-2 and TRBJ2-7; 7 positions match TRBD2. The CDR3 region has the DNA TGTGCCAGCAGCGTCAGCGGGATCTACGAGCAGTACTTC. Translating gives CASSVSGIYEQYF.